The 18 T cell receptor beta chains below were found in one sample sequenced in a study of control samples from healthy donors and cancer patients. Produced via immunoSEQ multiplex PCR; TCRdb's table is partial and in-frame only. The sample shows 260,000 or so clones, over 75% of them seen only once. The sequencing input was PBMCs. Receptor source: a woman aged 60 to 75 with lung cancer.

The rearrangement uses TRBV19 and TRBJ2-7, with D possibly being TRBD2 (6 bases). V was shortened by 3 bases and J by 3 bases, with 12 bases between the two germline ends. The CDR3 runs 14 residues. Germline V gives CDR1 LNHDA, CDR2 SQIVND (reference sequence). CDR3 DNA: TGTGCCAGTAGTATCGCAGGACTACTCTACGAGCAGTACTTC. It is translated as CASSIAGLLYEQYF.

The rearrangement uses TRBV18 and TRBJ2-2, with 9 bases that match TRBD1. Trimming at V came to 4 bases and at J to 4 bases, leaving 4 bases not matched to a gene. This CDR3 comprises 15 residues. CDR1 and CDR2 from the germline V gene are KGHSH and LQKENI. The CDR3 DNA reads as TGTGCCAGCTCACGGTCGACAGGGGGCACCGGGGAGCTGTTTTTT. Translating it yields CASSRSTGGTGELFF.

CDR3 nucleotides: TGTGCCAGCAGTCCCACTAGCGGGAAATCTGAGCAGTTCTTC. It yields the protein CASSPTSGKSEQFF. This sequence joins TRBV7-9 and TRBJ2-1; the match to TRBD2 covers 10 bases. With V trimmed by 6 bases and J by 9 bases, 8 bases remained unmatched. CDR1 and CDR2 (germline): SEHNR, FQNEAQ (reference sequence). There are 14 residues in the CDR3. The whole variable domain, remainder taken from reference TRBV7-9 and TRBJ2-1, is DTGVSQNPRHKITKRGQNVTFRCDPISEHNRLYWYRQTLGQGPEFLTYFQNEAQLEKSRLLSDRFSAERPKGSFSTLEIQRTEQGDSAMYLCASSPTSGKSEQFFGPGTRLTVL.

V gene TRBV7-8 combines with J gene TRBJ1-5; the D is unclear. Trimming removed 0 bases at V and 0 bases at J, with 6 bases between. This CDR3 contains 15 residues. CDR1 and CDR2 from the germline V gene are SGHVS and FQNEAQ. This chain's CDR3 is CASSLARLSNQPQHF. The CDR3 DNA sequence: TGTGCCAGCAGCTTAGCGCGACTTAGCAATCAGCCCCAGCATTTT.

The chain is built from TRBV6-5 and TRBJ2-1, with 10 bases fitting TRBD2. V shed 5 bases, J shed 5 bases, and the junction held 6 bases outside the gene matches. Germline V CDR1 and CDR2: MNHEY, SVGAGI. The CDR3 covers 15 residues. The DNA of the CDR3 is TGTGCCAGCAGTCTTAGCGGGAGGACCCACAATGAGCAGTTCTTC. It specifies CASSLSGRTHNEQFF.

The chain combines TRBV5-1 with TRBJ2-5, with 8 bases matching TRBD2. Per germline, CDR1 SGHRS and CDR2 YFSETQ. This CDR3 has 14 amino acids. V was pared by 2 bases and J by 5 bases, with 5 bases of the junction left unmatched. The CDR3 DNA sequence: TGCGCCAGCAGCTTTAGGCCTAGCGGGGAGACCCAGTACTTC. This translates into CASSFRPSGETQYF.

This sequence joins TRBV7-2 and TRBJ2-1; no clear D. V was shortened by 1 base and J by 8 bases, with 12 bases between the two germline ends. The CDR3 is made up of 14 amino acids. Per the germline V gene, CDR1 is SGHTA and CDR2 is FQGNSA. CDR3 protein: CASSLVLTGYEQFF. In nucleotides, the CDR3 is TGTGCCAGCAGCTTAGTCTTGACGGGCTATGAGCAGTTCTTC.

This clone occurred a few times. V is TRBV7-2 and J is TRBJ1-5, with D unresolved. Trimming removed 6 bases at V and 12 bases at J, with 15 bases between. The germline gives CDR1 SGHTA, CDR2 FQGNSA. This CDR3 region has 12 residues. In DNA form, the CDR3 reads TGTGCCAGCAGTCCCGGGTATTCGCGCCAGCATTTT. Residues: CASSPGYSRQHF.

This clone is a singleton in its sample. This chain links TRBV5-1 with TRBJ2-7; the D gene could be TRBD1 or TRBD2 (5 bases each). Per the germline V gene, CDR1 is SGHRS and CDR2 is YFSETQ. The CDR3 consists of 14 residues. The V end was cut by 0 bases, the J end by 5 bases, with 12 bases between. The CDR3 DNA sequence: TGCGCCAGCAGCTTGGGGGACCTGGTGAACGAGCAGTACTTC. This codes for CASSLGDLVNEQYF.

The CDR3 sequence is CASSVAGGTRETQYF. CDR3 coding DNA: TGTGCCAGCAGCGTAGCTGGGGGGACGAGGGAGACCCAGTACTTC. V gene TRBV9 combines with J gene TRBJ2-5; tentatively, D is TRBD2 (6 bases). Germline CDR1 SGDLS, CDR2 YYNGEE. V was shortened by 0 bases and J by 5 bases, with 14 bases between the two germline ends. The CDR3 consists of 15 residues.

The rearrangement joins TRBV30 to TRBJ1-1; D might be TRBD1 (6 bases). Germline V lookup: CDR1 GTSNPN, CDR2 SVGIG (reference sequence). There are 14 residues in the CDR3. The V gene lost 2 bases and the J gene lost 2 bases, with 12 bases spanning the gap. CDR3 coding DNA: TGTGCCTGGAGTATGGGGGGCTTAAACACTGAAGCTTTCTTT. Translating it yields CAWSMGGLNTEAFF.

This clone has only a few counts. The sample has other DNA sequences that encode this CDR3 too. The rearrangement links TRBV29-1 to TRBJ1-2; D gene ambiguous. V gave up 7 bases and J gave up 7 bases, with 13 bases separating them. In germline, CDR1 is SQVTM, CDR2 ANQGSEA. This CDR3 region has 11 residues. The CDR3 nucleotides read TGCAGCGCAGTTGGAGGGAGTGGCTACACCTTC. Amino acids: CSAVGGSGYTF.

A few counts support this clone. The chain carries TRBV6-5 and TRBJ1-1, with D possibly TRBD1 on 5 matching bases. This CDR3 comprises 13 residues. The germline gives CDR1 MNHEY, CDR2 SVGAGI. Trimming took 6 bases from V and 1 from J, leaving 9 bases between them. CDR3 nucleotide sequence: TGTGCCAGCAGACCGGGGCCGAACACTGAAGCTTTCTTT. It encodes CASRPGPNTEAFF.

The rearrangement links TRBV4-2 to TRBJ2-1, with 7 bases fitting TRBD2. Germline CDR1 reads LGHNA; CDR2 reads YNFKEQ. There are 16 residues in the CDR3. The ends lost 0 bases at V and 4 bases at J; junction bases unmatched: 6. CDR3 sequence: CASSQDASGNYNEQFF. Here the CDR3 DNA reads TGTGCCAGCAGCCAAGATGCCAGCGGGAATTACAATGAGCAGTTCTTC.

The table lists this clone with a count of one. The CDR3 region is CASSQDPPPRDSGYTF. The CDR3 DNA reads TGTGCCAGCAGCCAAGATCCCCCCCCCAGGGATAGTGGCTACACCTTC. V is TRBV3-1 (or the pseudogene TRBV3-2) and J is TRBJ1-2; D is perhaps TRBD1 (5 bases). This CDR3 region has 16 residues. Germline CDR1 LGHDT, CDR2 YNNKEL (reference sequence). The germline V and J ends were trimmed by 0 bases and 7 bases, with 18 bases remaining between them.

The chain has TRBV7-3 and TRBJ2-1; tentatively, D is TRBD2 (6 bases). Germline CDR1 SGHTA, CDR2 FQGTGA. V shed 1 base and J shed 9 bases, with 16 bases lying between them. This CDR3 is built from 15 residues. The DNA for the CDR3 is TGTGCCAGCAGCTTAAATCCCGGGAGTAGGGGTGAGCAGTTCTTC. As protein: CASSLNPGSRGEQFF.

The J gene is TRBJ1-2, the V gene TRBV6-2 or TRBV6-3; D remains unclear. CDR1 and CDR2 (germline): MNHEY, SVGEGT. The CDR3 sequence is 16 residues long. V was shortened by 6 bases and J by 7 bases, with 24 bases between the two germline ends. CDR3 sequence reads: CASRPHTGLSVGGYTF. CDR3 DNA: TGTGCCAGCAGACCTCACACCGGTCTTTCAGTGGGTGGCTACACCTTC.

The chain joins TRBV27 to TRBJ1-5, with D uncertain. This CDR3 comprises 12 residues. Germline V gives CDR1 MNHEY, CDR2 SMNVEV (reference sequence). V lost 7 bases and J lost 4, with 8 bases in between. CDR3 residues: CASTEGNQPQHF. CDR3 sequence (DNA): TGTGCCAGCACTGAGGGAAATCAGCCCCAGCATTTT.